A single sample gave rise to the 30 T cell receptor beta chains below, sequenced in a study of cytotoxic CD8 clonotypes in ibrutinib-treated CLL. The data were produced by immunoSEQ multiplex PCR, yet TCRdb's version contains in-frame clones alone and is incomplete. The data show fewer than 70,000 clones, less than 75% seen once. The sequences come from PBMCs, collected after 12 months of ibrutinib treatment. The receptor source for this set is a human donor with chronic lymphocytic leukemia.

The chain is built from TRBV5-1 and TRBJ2-5, with TRBD1 matching 11 bases. After removal of 4 bases from V and 9 bases from J, the junction contained 8 bases not matched to a gene. The CDR3 consists of 14 residues. Germline CDR1 is SGHRS and CDR2 is YFSETQ. The chain's CDR3 is CASSGTGGSKAQYF. CDR3 coding DNA: TGCGCCAGCAGCGGGACAGGGGGTTCTAAGGCCCAGTACTTC. The complete variable domain, with remaining parts taken from reference TRBV5-1 and TRBJ2-5, reads KAGVTQTPRYLIKTRGQQVTLSCSPISGHRSVSWYQQTPGQGLQFLFEYFSETQRNKGNFPGRFSGRQFSNSRSEMNVSTLELGDSALYLCASSGTGGSKAQYFGPGTRLLVL.

This chain connects TRBV7-6 to TRBJ2-5; 11 nucleotides match TRBD2. V lost 0 bases and J lost 2; bases outside the gene matches: 2. The CDR3 runs 16 residues. Germline V lookup: CDR1 SGHVS, CDR2 FNYEAQ. The CDR3 nucleotides are TGTGCCAGCAGCTTAGCCGGGACTAGCGGTCAAGAGACCCAGTACTTC. Amino acid sequence: CASSLAGTSGQETQYF. The whole variable domain, filled in from reference TRBV7-6 and TRBJ2-5, reads GAGVSQSPRYKVTKRGQDVALRCDPISGHVSLYWYRQALGQGPEFLTYFNYEAQQDKSGLPNDRFSAERPEGSISTLTIQRTEQRDSAMYRCASSLAGTSGQETQYFGPGTRLLVL.

This clone appeared a few times. The J gene is TRBJ2-5, the V gene TRBV2, with D uncertain. The CDR3 is 12 residues long. Per the germline V gene, CDR1 is SNHLY and CDR2 is FYNNEI. V was trimmed by 7 bases and J by 2 bases, leaving 8 bases between them. The CDR3 loop is CASMMEQETQYF. In nucleotides, the CDR3 is TGTGCCAGCATGATGGAGCAAGAGACCCAGTACTTC.

This rearrangement joins TRBV11-2 to TRBJ1-4, with D possibly matching TRBD1 (6 bases). CDR1 and CDR2 (germline): SGHAT, FQNNGV. The germline V and J ends were trimmed by 5 bases and 3 bases, with 13 bases remaining between them. The CDR3 is 15 amino acids. CDR3 in amino acids: CASSPRGLANEKLFF. The DNA of the CDR3 is TGTGCCAGCAGCCCCAGGGGTTTGGCTAATGAAAAACTGTTTTTT.

The chain links TRBV6-1 to TRBJ2-2; TRBD2 aligns across 7 bases. The junction had 12 bases not matched to a gene; V was cut back by 0 bases and J by 2 bases. The CDR3 has 19 amino acids. Germline CDR1 is MNHNS and CDR2 is SASEGT. The CDR3 here is CASSEALLGGSLNTGELFF. CDR3 DNA sequence: TGTGCCAGCAGTGAAGCGCTTTTGGGGGGGTCCCTAAACACCGGGGAGCTGTTTTTT.

This chain links TRBV9 with TRBJ2-3, with a tentative D call TRBD2 (5 bases). The CDR3 length is 15 residues. Germline V lookup: CDR1 SGDLS, CDR2 YYNGEE. Trimming cost V 0 bases and J 0 bases, with 8 bases left between them. CDR3 sequence reads: CASSVDGVSTDTQYF. The CDR3 bases are TGTGCCAGCAGCGTAGACGGGGTAAGCACAGATACGCAGTATTTT.

The chain links TRBV20-1 to TRBJ2-1, with D tentatively TRBD2 (5 bases). The CDR3 is made up of 11 amino acids. Per the germline V gene, CDR1 is DFQATT and CDR2 is SNEGSKA (reference sequence). Trimming pared 1 base from V and 8 bases from J, leaving 6 bases between. CDR3 DNA: TGCAGTGCTAGAGGAGGGTATGAGCAGTTCTTC. It codes for CSARGGYEQFF.

The chain joins TRBV30 to TRBJ1-5, with D possibly TRBD1 on 5 matching bases. This CDR3 has 14 residues. V was shortened by 7 bases and J by 2 bases, with 15 bases between the two germline ends. Germline loops: CDR1 GTSNPN, CDR2 SVGIG (reference sequence). As DNA, the CDR3 is TGTGCCTTCTCATGGGGGGTCGGCAATCAGCCCCAGCATTTT. Encoded protein: CAFSWGVGNQPQHF.

V gene TRBV11-2 combines with J gene TRBJ2-7; TRBD1 matches at 8 bases. The germline CDR1 and CDR2 sequences are SGHAT and FQNNGV. The CDR3 runs 16 residues. V was clipped by 5 bases and J by 1 base; unmatched bases: 10. As DNA, the CDR3 is TGTGCCAGCAGCGCGAGACAGGGGCACCTATCCTACGAGCAGTACTTC. Protein sequence: CASSARQGHLSYEQYF.

In its sample, this clone was seen once. The chain recombines TRBV6-4 with TRBJ1-2, with a possible D match to TRBD1 (5 bases). V shed 6 bases and J shed 2 bases, with 10 bases lying between them. CDR3 size: 13 residues. CDR1 is MRHNA, CDR2 SNTAGT, per germline. DNA of the CDR3: TGTGCCAGCAGGCCGGGGCCGAACTATGGCTACACCTTC. Translated, it gives CASRPGPNYGYTF.

This clone showed up just a few times. The chain carries TRBV9 and TRBJ2-2; D not resolved. Trimming stripped 1 base from V and 3 bases from J, with 4 bases between. The CDR3 sequence is 13 residues long. Germline V lookup: CDR1 SGDLS, CDR2 YYNGEE. CDR3 amino acids: CASSVIDTGELFF. The CDR3 coding sequence is TGTGCCAGCAGCGTAATTGACACCGGGGAGCTGTTTTTT.

J is TRBJ2-5 and V is TRBV4-2, with 12 bases identical to TRBD2. The V gene's germline CDR1 is LGHNA and CDR2 YNFKEQ. Trimming at V came to 0 bases and at J to 4 bases, leaving 12 bases not matched to a gene. This CDR3 is 19 amino acids long. In DNA form, the CDR3 reads TGTGCCAGCAGCCAAGATCCTTTCCCGGCTAGCGGGAGGGCAGAGACCCAGTACTTC. It specifies CASSQDPFPASGRAETQYF.

The chain is built from TRBV9 and TRBJ1-4; D remains unclear. V lost 2 bases and J 5 bases, leaving 13 bases between the germline ends. Germline loops: CDR1 SGDLS, CDR2 YYNGEE. The CDR3 consists of 15 residues. The CDR3 loop is CASSVGRVGNEKLFF. CDR3 nucleotide sequence: TGTGCCAGCAGCGTCGGTAGGGTAGGAAATGAAAAACTGTTTTTT.

The chain recombines TRBV5-4 with TRBJ2-1; 15 nucleotides agree with TRBD2. This CDR3 comprises 15 residues. Germline V gene sequence: CDR1 SGHNT, CDR2 YYREEE (reference sequence). V trimming: 4 bases; J trimming: 6 bases; junction bases outside the gene matches: 2. CDR3 sequence reads: CASSRGLAGGNEQFF. CDR3 coding DNA: TGTGCCAGCAGCAGGGGACTAGCGGGAGGCAATGAGCAGTTCTTC.

J is TRBJ2-2 and V is TRBV11-3, with 9 nucleotides matching TRBD1. The CDR3 totals 17 residues. CDR1 and CDR2 (germline): SGHNT, YENEEA. Unmatched junction bases numbered 11, after V lost 6 bases and J lost 3 bases. The DNA of the CDR3 is TGTGCCAGCAGTCCCGGAGGACAGGGGATGTACACCGGGGAGCTGTTTTTT. This gives the protein CASSPGGQGMYTGELFF.

The J gene is TRBJ1-2, the V gene TRBV28; D uncertain. V was trimmed by 3 bases and J by 4 bases, leaving 9 bases between them. Germline loops: CDR1 MDHEN, CDR2 SYDVKM. The CDR3 is made up of 13 amino acids. The CDR3 DNA reads as TGTGCCAGCAGTTTTCCGGTAGGCTATGGCTACACCTTC. Translation gives CASSFPVGYGYTF.

The V and J genes are TRBV19 and TRBJ2-3; D uncertain. Germline V gives CDR1 LNHDA, CDR2 SQIVND (reference sequence). The germline V and J ends were trimmed by 3 bases and 8 bases, with 9 bases remaining between them. The CDR3 sequence is 12 residues long. The CDR3 region is CASSILSGTQYF. For the CDR3, the DNA is TGTGCCAGTAGTATTCTGTCGGGTACGCAGTATTTT. Using reference TRBV19 and TRBJ2-3 for the parts outside the CDR3, the full variable domain is DGGITQSPKYLFRKEGQNVTLSCEQNLNHDAMYWYRQDPGQGLRLIYYSQIVNDFQKGDIAEGYSVSREKKESFPLTVTSAQKNPTAFYLCASSILSGTQYFGPGTRLTVL.

The chain combines TRBV27 with TRBJ2-1; 7 bases agree with TRBD2. In germline, CDR1 is MNHEY, CDR2 SMNVEV (reference sequence). V gave up 5 bases and J gave up 6 bases; unmatched junction bases: 4. This CDR3 spans 13 amino acids. The CDR3 DNA is TGTGCCAGCAGTCCGGGACTACTCAATGAGCAGTTCTTC. Its protein is CASSPGLLNEQFF.

V usage is TRBV5-1 and J usage is TRBJ2-5; TRBD1 matches at 9 bases. The CDR3 contains 14 residues. Trimming removed 3 bases from V and 3 bases from J; junction bases left unmatched: 3. The germline CDR1 and CDR2 sequences are SGHRS and YFSETQ. DNA for the CDR3: TGCGCCAGCAGCTGGGGACAGGGTAAAGAGACCCAGTACTTC. It is translated as CASSWGQGKETQYF.

This clone appeared a few times. The CDR3 coding sequence is TGTGCCAGCAGTTACAGTGGGGGGCGAAACGAGCAGTACTTC. Its translation is CASSYSGGRNEQYF. The chain couples TRBV28 to TRBJ2-7; the D call may be TRBD1 or TRBD2 (6 bases each). The CDR3 totals 14 residues. The germline V and J ends were trimmed by 4 bases and 5 bases, with 15 bases remaining between them. The germline V gene encodes CDR1 MDHEN and CDR2 SYDVKM.

The chain carries TRBV6-1 and TRBJ1-1; the D is unclear. Germline loops: CDR1 MNHNS, CDR2 SASEGT. The CDR3 is made up of 13 amino acids. Trimming took off 6 bases at V and 1 base at J, with 9 bases between the two ends. CDR3 sequence reads: CASSDQGNTEAFF. The CDR3 nucleotides read TGTGCCAGCAGCGATCAAGGGAACACTGAAGCTTTCTTT.

This clone was seen more than once but under ten times. The V call is TRBV27, the J call TRBJ2-3; D is uncertain. CDR3 length: 14 residues. The germline V gene encodes CDR1 MNHEY and CDR2 SMNVEV (reference sequence). The germline V and J ends were trimmed by 3 bases and 1 base, with 8 bases remaining between them. The DNA for the CDR3 is TGTGCCAGCAGTTTGGGTCGGGGCACAGATACGCAGTATTTT. Its protein is CASSLGRGTDTQYF.

The chain employs TRBV29-1 and TRBJ2-1, with a weak D call TRBD2 (5 bases). The germline V gene encodes CDR1 SQVTM and CDR2 ANQGSEA. V was clipped by 7 bases and J by 7 bases, with 11 bases between them. The CDR3 totals 11 residues. CDR3 coding DNA: TGCAGCGGTAGCCGAGGGAATGAGCAGTTCTTC. Encoded protein: CSGSRGNEQFF.

The genes are TRBV4-2 and TRBJ1-2, with a weak D call TRBD1 (5 bases). Trimming left V 0 bases short and J 3 bases short, with 11 bases between. Germline lookup yields CDR1 LGHNA and CDR2 YNFKEQ. This CDR3 contains 15 residues. CDR3: CASSQDGAGDYGYTF. The CDR3 bases are TGTGCCAGCAGCCAAGATGGGGCAGGCGACTATGGCTACACCTTC.

The chain couples TRBV28 to TRBJ2-2; D may be TRBD2 (6 bases). Trimming left V 5 bases short and J 10 bases short, with 11 bases between. The CDR3 is made up of 12 amino acids. Germline CDR1 and CDR2: MDHEN and SYDVKM. The CDR3 region is CASSPGTSELFF. CDR3 sequence (DNA): TGTGCCAGCAGTCCCGGGACTTCGGAGCTGTTTTTT. Based on the CDR3 plus reference TRBV28 and TRBJ2-2, the full variable domain is DVKVTQSSRYLVKRTGEKVFLECVQDMDHENMFWYRQDPGLGLRLIYFSYDVKMKEKGDIPEGYSVSREKKERFSLILESASTNQTSMYLCASSPGTSELFFGEGSRLTVL.

The V and J genes are TRBV5-6 and TRBJ2-5; the D is unclear. This CDR3 contains 14 residues. V dropped 1 base and J dropped 0 bases, with 7 bases sitting between them. Germline CDR1 SGHDT, CDR2 YYEEEE. The CDR3 DNA reads as TGTGCCAGCAGCTTGAAGGTAGACCAAGAGACCCAGTACTTC. As protein: CASSLKVDQETQYF.

V is TRBV5-1 and J is TRBJ2-6, with D possibly matching TRBD1 (5 bases). This CDR3 has 16 residues. Deletions cut 2 bases from V and 0 bases from J, with 9 bases between. The germline gives CDR1 SGHRS, CDR2 YFSETQ. The CDR3: CASSLGHLSGANVLTF. CDR3 nucleotides: TGCGCCAGCAGCTTAGGACACCTCTCTGGGGCCAACGTCCTGACTTTC.

The CDR3 bases are TGTGCCAGCAGCTTATCAACAGTATATAGCAATCAGCCCCAGCATTTT. Its translation: CASSLSTVYSNQPQHF. The chain is built from TRBV7-8 and TRBJ1-5, with D hard to call. Per the germline V gene, CDR1 is SGHVS and CDR2 is FQNEAQ. The CDR3 length is 16 residues. V was pared by 2 bases and J by 0 bases, with 11 bases between.

The chain carries TRBV11-2 and TRBJ1-1, with D maybe TRBD1 (6 bases). V was trimmed by 2 bases and J by 3 bases, leaving 16 bases between them. The CDR3 covers 16 residues. Germline-derived CDR1 and CDR2 are SGHAT and FQNNGV. CDR3 in DNA: TGTGCCAGCAGCTTATGGGGGGGGCAGGGACACACTGAAGCTTTCTTT. This gives the protein CASSLWGGQGHTEAFF. The full variable domain, with the rest looked up from reference TRBV11-2 and TRBJ1-1, is EAGVAQSPRYKIIEKRQSVAFWCNPISGHATLYWYQQILGQGPKLLIQFQNNGVVDDSQLPKDRFSAERLKGVDSTLKIQPAKLEDSAVYLCASSLWGGQGHTEAFFGQGTRLTVV.

V and J are TRBV5-1 and TRBJ2-5, with 7 bases that match TRBD1. J lost 1 base, V lost 4 bases, and 7 bases had no gene match. CDR3 size: 15 residues. The germline gives CDR1 SGHRS, CDR2 YFSETQ. CDR3 coding DNA: TGCGCCAGCAGCAAAGGGACAGCAGCCCAAGAGACCCAGTACTTC. Translating it yields CASSKGTAAQETQYF.